Presented here are 27 T cell receptor beta chains from one specimen sequenced in a study of response to subunit inactivated influenza vaccine. TCRdb reprocessed the RT-PCR reads via MiXCR and lists one record per CDR3 protein. Of roughly 500,000 distinct CDR3 sequences listed, around a quarter are singletons. The same sample was also studied in work on T cells expressing NK-cell markers. From that report: What made the TCR beta cDNA was 5'RACE template switching with UMIs.

The source was CD4+ T cells sorted from PBMCs, collected 12 days after vaccination. Receptors were obtained from a man between 50 and 59 years old who received an inactivated influenza vaccine.

In this sample, this clonotype turned up a few times. The rearrangement joins TRBV29-1 to TRBJ2-1, with TRBD2 as a possible D gene (5 bases). CDR3 length equals 11 residues. V was pared by 5 bases and J by 4 bases, with 6 bases between. From germline, CDR1 is SQVTM and CDR2 ANQGSEA. CDR3 residues: CSVTRYNEQFF. Written as DNA, the CDR3 is TGCAGCGTTACTAGATACAATGAGCAGTTCTTC.

This chain joins TRBV5-6 and TRBJ2-5; D not resolved. From germline, CDR1 is SGHDT and CDR2 YYEEEE. With 2 bases removed from V and 5 bases from J, the gap between germline ends came to 10 bases. There are 13 residues in the CDR3. The CDR3: CASSLPASETQYF. The CDR3 coding sequence is TGTGCCAGCAGCTTACCTGCGTCGGAGACCCAGTACTTC.

This sequence joins TRBV29-1 and TRBJ2-3; 7 nucleotides match TRBD1. CDR3 length equals 13 residues. Trimming at V came to 5 bases and at J to 9 bases, leaving 11 bases not matched to a gene. Germline CDR1 reads SQVTM; CDR2 reads ANQGSEA. This CDR3 reads CSVTYTTGETQYF. CDR3 sequence (DNA): TGCAGCGTTACCTACACAACAGGGGAAACGCAGTATTTT.

The table lists this clonotype with many counts. This chain uses TRBV12-3 or TRBV12-4 with TRBJ2-3; 9 bases agree with TRBD1. V was clipped by 5 bases and J by 6 bases; unmatched bases: 3. The CDR3 loop spans 13 amino acids. The CDR3 bases are TGTGCCAGCAGTACAGGGGGCCGCGATACGCAGTATTTT. Protein sequence: CASSTGGRDTQYF.

The chain uses TRBV5-1 and TRBJ2-3; maybe TRBD2 (5 bases). The germline gives CDR1 SGHRS, CDR2 YFSETQ. The CDR3 has 14 amino acids. Trimming left V 5 bases short and J 1 base short, with 11 bases between. The DNA for the CDR3 is TGCGCCAGCAGGATCGGGGAAGGCACAGATACGCAGTATTTT. It is translated as CASRIGEGTDTQYF.

The chain is built from TRBV20-1 and TRBJ2-3; 13 bases match TRBD2. The CDR3 sequence is 16 residues long. The V gene end was trimmed by 0 bases and the J gene end by 9 bases; junction bases not matched to a gene: 9. Germline V gene lookup returns CDR1 DFQATT and CDR2 SNEGSKA (reference sequence). The CDR3 region is CSARDPLAGGSGTQYF. As DNA, the CDR3 is TGCAGTGCTAGAGACCCACTAGCGGGGGGGTCGGGAACGCAGTATTTT.

This clonotype was counted between two and nine times. V gene TRBV12-3 or TRBV12-4 combines with J gene TRBJ2-5; 13 bases line up with TRBD2. The CDR3 has 17 residues. Trimming took 1 base from V and 3 from J; bases not matched to a gene: 5. The CDR3 DNA reads TGTGCCAGCAGTTTAGGGTGGACTAGCGGGGGAGAAGAGACCCAGTACTTC. Translating it yields CASSLGWTSGGEETQYF.

V and J are TRBV2 and TRBJ1-1; possible D gene TRBD1, 5 bases. Germline V CDR1 and CDR2: SNHLY, FYNNEI. V lost 5 bases and J 0 bases, leaving 10 bases between the germline ends. There are 14 residues in the CDR3. CDR3 loop: CASSKDRLNTEAFF. CDR3 nucleotide sequence: TGTGCCAGCAGTAAAGACAGACTGAACACTGAAGCTTTCTTT.

This chain connects TRBV6-2 or TRBV6-3 to TRBJ2-3; a possible D gene is TRBD1 (5 bases). Trimming took 5 bases from V and 2 from J, leaving 14 bases between them. The CDR3 loop spans 15 amino acids. Germline loops: CDR1 MNHEY, CDR2 SVGEGT. CDR3 in amino acids: CASSNQGAYTDTQYF. CDR3 in DNA: TGTGCCAGCAGTAACCAGGGCGCCTACACAGATACGCAGTATTTT.

V is TRBV28 and J is TRBJ1-5, with D hard to call. The CDR3 loop spans 15 amino acids. Germline V gene data show CDR1 as MDHEN and CDR2 as SYDVKM. The V end lost 2 bases, the J end lost 2 bases, and 10 bases lay between the germline ends. CDR3 region: CASSLKGSGNQPQHF. As DNA, the CDR3 is TGTGCCAGCAGTTTAAAGGGTAGCGGCAATCAGCCCCAGCATTTT. Supplemented by reference TRBV28 and TRBJ1-5, the full variable domain reads DVKVTQSSRYLVKRTGEKVFLECVQDMDHENMFWYRQDPGLGLRLIYFSYDVKMKEKGDIPEGYSVSREKKERFSLILESASTNQTSMYLCASSLKGSGNQPQHFGDGTRLSIL.

V gene TRBV18 combines with J gene TRBJ2-3, with D hard to call. Deletions cut 1 base from V and 2 bases from J, with 10 bases between. CDR3 length equals 15 residues. Germline CDR1 reads KGHSH; CDR2 reads LQKENI. The DNA of the CDR3 is TGTGCCAGCTCACCACGGCGGCCCCCCACAGATACGCAGTATTTT. Translating gives CASSPRRPPTDTQYF.

This chain connects TRBV20-1 to TRBJ2-1; D uncertain. The CDR3 totals 11 residues. V was trimmed by 6 bases and J by 7 bases, leaving 10 bases between them. Germline lookup yields CDR1 DFQATT and CDR2 SNEGSKA (reference sequence). This CDR3 reads CSAAPSNEQFF. The DNA for the CDR3 is TGCAGTGCCGCACCGTCTAATGAGCAGTTCTTC.

V is TRBV6-1 and J is TRBJ1-2, with D possibly TRBD1 on 6 matching bases. V dropped 5 bases and J dropped 7 bases, with 17 bases sitting between them. Germline values: CDR1 MNHNS, CDR2 SASEGT. The CDR3 sequence is 14 residues long. CDR3 in DNA: TGTGCCAGCAGTCCCACTTCGGGGGCCCGTGGCTACACCTTC. Translation: CASSPTSGARGYTF.

This clonotype was found once. The chain couples TRBV29-1 to TRBJ1-1; D unresolved. Looked up from germline, CDR1 is SQVTM and CDR2 is ANQGSEA. Trimming stripped 5 bases from V and 0 bases from J, with 4 bases between. This CDR3 is 11 amino acids long. For the CDR3, the DNA is TGCAGCGTTCAGGTGAACACTGAAGCTTTCTTT. This translates into CSVQVNTEAFF.

The chain couples TRBV27 to TRBJ1-5, with D possibly being TRBD1 (5 bases). Germline V gene sequence: CDR1 MNHEY, CDR2 SMNVEV (reference sequence). V lost 3 bases and J lost 7, with 13 bases in between. There are 14 residues in the CDR3. The CDR3 DNA is TGTGCCAGCAGTTTCGGGGCAGGAGTGCAGCCCCAGCATTTT. This translates into CASSFGAGVQPQHF.

This clonotype is categorized as medium-sized. The CDR3 region has the DNA TGCAGTGCTAGTGGGGGGTCTTTGTCTGGAAACACCATATATTTT. As protein: CSASGGSLSGNTIYF. This rearrangement joins TRBV20-1 to TRBJ1-3; maybe TRBD1 (5 bases). Trimming stripped 3 bases from V and 1 base from J, with 13 bases between. Germline CDR1 DFQATT, CDR2 SNEGSKA (reference sequence). The CDR3 length is 15 residues.

Only a few counts were recorded for this clonotype. The rearrangement joins TRBV11-2 to TRBJ2-3, with TRBD1 identical over 8 bases. The length of the CDR3 is 16 residues. Germline values: CDR1 SGHAT, CDR2 FQNNGV. With 1 base clipped from V and 6 bases from J, the junction kept 9 bases outside the gene matches. For the CDR3, the DNA is TGTGCCAGCAGCTTAGGATCAGGCAGGGGGCAGGATACGCAGTATTTT. It codes for CASSLGSGRGQDTQYF.

This clonotype was detected only a few times. This chain links TRBV20-1 with TRBJ1-6; TRBD1 agrees at 7 bases. CDR3 length: 14 amino acids. The V gene end was trimmed by 2 bases and the J gene end by 5 bases; junction bases not matched to a gene: 3. Germline V gene data show CDR1 as DFQATT and CDR2 as SNEGSKA (reference sequence). The CDR3 DNA follows: TGCAGTGCTAGATGGGACAGCCATAATTCACCCCTCCACTTT. The encoded protein is CSARWDSHNSPLHF.

This clonotype was observed a handful of times. The gene calls are TRBV29-1 and TRBJ2-7; D tentatively reads TRBD1 or TRBD2 (5 bases each). Trimming stripped 5 bases from V and 5 bases from J, with 13 bases between. Germline CDR1 reads SQVTM; CDR2 reads ANQGSEA. The CDR3 length is 12 residues. The CDR3 sequence is CSVLPGTHEQYF. The CDR3 DNA reads TGCAGCGTTCTGCCCGGGACCCACGAGCAGTACTTC.

This clonotype appeared a few times. The genes are TRBV28 and TRBJ1-6; 7 bases align to TRBD1. The ends lost 8 bases at V and 10 bases at J; junction bases unmatched: 11. The CDR3 has 14 residues. The germline CDR1 and CDR2 sequences are MDHEN and SYDVKM. CDR3 bases: TGTGCCAGCGAATCGACAGGGTTAAACTCACCCCTCCACTTT. Its translation: CASESTGLNSPLHF.

The chain recombines TRBV5-1 with TRBJ1-2; 8 nucleotides match TRBD1. Looked up from germline, CDR1 is SGHRS and CDR2 is YFSETQ. This CDR3 is built from 16 residues. After removal of 6 bases from V and 6 bases from J, the junction contained 16 bases not matched to a gene. CDR3 in amino acids: CASKTGTTTGVDGYTF. DNA for the CDR3: TGCGCCAGCAAAACCGGTACGACGACAGGGGTGGATGGCTACACCTTC.

This sequence joins TRBV27 and TRBJ2-7; D assignment may be TRBD1 or TRBD2 (5 bases each). Trimming removed 4 bases from V and 2 bases from J, with 12 bases in between. The CDR3 spans 14 residues. Germline lookup yields CDR1 MNHEY and CDR2 SMNVEV (reference sequence). CDR3 in DNA: TGTGCCAGCAGTTCCCAATTGGGACCCTACGAGCAGTACTTC. This encodes CASSSQLGPYEQYF.

Only a few counts were recorded for this clonotype. The rearrangement joins TRBV12-3 or TRBV12-4 to TRBJ2-1, with unresolved D. The germline V and J ends were trimmed by 8 bases and 6 bases, with 11 bases remaining between them. The CDR3 loop spans 12 amino acids. The CDR3 spells CASGRTTNEQFF. The CDR3 nucleotides are TGTGCCAGCGGCCGGACGACCAATGAGCAGTTCTTC.

This clonotype was seen more than once but under ten times. This sequence joins TRBV20-1 and TRBJ2-1, with D unresolved. Germline loops: CDR1 DFQATT, CDR2 SNEGSKA (reference sequence). V lost 1 base, J lost 0 bases, and 13 bases lay in between. This CDR3 is 16 amino acids long. The CDR3 region is CSARAAYYNSYNEQFF. CDR3 in DNA: TGCAGTGCTAGAGCAGCTTATTACAACTCCTACAATGAGCAGTTCTTC.

This clonotype turned up a few times. The chain couples TRBV20-1 to TRBJ2-3; 10 nucleotides match TRBD2. Per germline, CDR1 DFQATT and CDR2 SNEGSKA (reference sequence). V shed 5 bases and J 7 bases; nucleotides not matched to a gene: 18. The CDR3 covers 17 residues. The CDR3 loop is CSAASSWASGSGNTQYF. CDR3 DNA sequence: TGCAGTGCTGCGTCATCGTGGGCTAGCGGGAGCGGAAATACGCAGTATTTT.

A few counts support this clonotype. The CDR3 DNA reads TGTGCCAGCACCCTCGGGACCACGAGCACAGATACGCAGTATTTT. It specifies CASTLGTTSTDTQYF. The gene calls are TRBV2 and TRBJ2-3; TRBD1 or TRBD2 may be the D gene (5 bases each). Trimming removed 7 bases at V and 0 bases at J, with 14 bases between. CDR1 is SNHLY and CDR2 is FYNNEI in the germline V gene. The CDR3 covers 15 residues.

The table lists this clonotype with a few counts. The J gene is TRBJ2-1, the V gene TRBV12-3 or TRBV12-4; 9 positions match TRBD2. The CDR3 is made up of 15 amino acids. V trimming: 4 bases; J trimming: 7 bases; junction bases outside the gene matches: 8. CDR3 nucleotide sequence: TGTGCCAGCAGTTGGACGCGGGGGGGCGGAAATGAGCAGTTCTTC. Translating gives CASSWTRGGGNEQFF.